Listed below are T cell receptor beta chains from one sample, sequenced in a study of identical twins. From the 5' RACE reads, TCRdb called clonotypes with MiXCR, one entry per CDR3 protein. The sample lists about 570,000 distinct CDR3 sequences, 9.5% to 10% occurring once. The sample was also reused in another study, on yellow fever vaccine responses in identical twins.

Material: PBMCs. The receptors originated from a woman aged 18-35 years in good health. CDR3s include the opening cysteine and the closing phenylalanine or tryptophan. Fields, in order: V gene, J gene, clone size, D gene, CDR3 protein, CDR3 DNA. The D gene is left open where the match is weak. Expanded clones get a size class; other rows say once, few or many, or leave the size out.

v_gene: TRBV7-2
j_gene: TRBJ2-3
abundance: many
d_gene: .
CDR3aa: CASSFLVGDTQYF
CDR3nt: TGTGCCAGCAGCTTCCTAGTCGGGGATACGCAGTATTTT

v_gene: TRBV5-5
j_gene: TRBJ2-2
abundance: .
d_gene: TRBD2
CDR3aa: CASSLMSSGTVELFF
CDR3nt: TGTGCCAGCAGCTTGATGTCTAGCGGCACCGTGGAGCTGTTTTTT

v_gene: TRBV5-6
j_gene: TRBJ2-4
abundance: many
d_gene: TRBD1
CDR3aa: CASSPKDRGPPLAPYGKNIQYF
CDR3nt: TGTGCCAGCAGCCCCAAAGACAGGGGTCCCCCTCTGGCTCCTTATGGCAAAAACATTCAGTACTTC

v_gene: TRBV27
j_gene: TRBJ2-1
abundance: .
d_gene: TRBD2
CDR3aa: CSSVGLAGDNEQFF
CDR3nt: TGTTCCAGCGTCGGGCTAGCGGGAGACAATGAGCAGTTCTTC

v_gene: TRBV6-5
j_gene: TRBJ1-1
abundance: .
d_gene: .
CDR3aa: CASSSGGLEAFF
CDR3nt: TGTGCCAGCAGTTCCGGGGGACTGGAAGCTTTCTTT

v_gene: TRBV3-1
j_gene: TRBJ2-2
abundance: .
d_gene: .
CDR3aa: CASSQRGGPGELFF
CDR3nt: TGTGCCAGCAGCCAAAGAGGCGGGCCCGGGGAGCTGTTTTTT

v_gene: TRBV20-1
j_gene: TRBJ2-5
abundance: .
d_gene: .
CDR3aa: CSARPNAGSGETQYF
CDR3nt: TGCAGTGCTAGACCCAACGCGGGGAGTGGCGAGACCCAGTACTTC

v_gene: TRBV20-1
j_gene: TRBJ2-7
abundance: few
d_gene: TRBD2
CDR3aa: CSARGVGTSGNTYEQYF
CDR3nt: TGCAGTGCTAGAGGGGTGGGGACTAGCGGGAACACCTACGAGCAGTACTTC

v_gene: TRBV2
j_gene: TRBJ2-7
abundance: .
d_gene: TRBD1
CDR3aa: CASRDSSSYEQYF
CDR3nt: TGTGCCAGCCGGGACAGTTCATCCTACGAGCAGTACTTC

v_gene: TRBV5-1
j_gene: TRBJ2-7
abundance: .
d_gene: .
CDR3aa: CASSPRTLGGYEQYF
CDR3nt: TGCGCCAGCAGCCCCAGGACCCTCGGGGGCTACGAGCAGTACTTC

v_gene: TRBV12-3/TRBV12-4
j_gene: TRBJ2-2
abundance: many
d_gene: .
CDR3aa: CASTMGRANTGELFF
CDR3nt: TGTGCCAGCACCATGGGACGGGCGAACACCGGGGAGCTGTTTTTT

v_gene: TRBV2
j_gene: TRBJ2-1
abundance: .
d_gene: TRBD2
CDR3aa: CASSILAGQPGDEQFF
CDR3nt: TGTGCCAGCAGTATACTAGCGGGTCAACCAGGAGATGAGCAGTTCTTC

v_gene: TRBV29-1
j_gene: TRBJ2-1
abundance: few
d_gene: .
CDR3aa: CSVVPESSYNEQFF
CDR3nt: TGCAGCGTTGTCCCTGAAAGCTCCTACAATGAGCAGTTCTTC

v_gene: TRBV20-1
j_gene: TRBJ2-1
abundance: few
d_gene: TRBD2
CDR3aa: CSASSTSVTEHRSYNEQFF
CDR3nt: TGCAGTGCTAGTTCCACTAGCGTAACCGAACATCGCTCCTACAATGAGCAGTTCTTC

v_gene: TRBV20-1
j_gene: TRBJ2-1
abundance: many
d_gene: .
CDR3aa: CSATTSNEQFF
CDR3nt: TGCAGTGCGACTACCAGCAATGAGCAGTTCTTC

v_gene: TRBV27
j_gene: TRBJ2-7
abundance: few
d_gene: .
CDR3aa: CASSLVGSGLSYEQYF
CDR3nt: TGTGCCAGCAGTTTAGTTGGAAGCGGCCTATCCTACGAGCAGTACTTC

v_gene: TRBV21-1
j_gene: TRBJ2-7
abundance: .
d_gene: .
CDR3aa: CARGVPETTSYEQYF
CDR3nt: TGTGCCAGAGGGGTACCGGAGACAACATCCTACGAGCAGTACTTC

v_gene: TRBV10-3
j_gene: TRBJ1-5
abundance: many
d_gene: .
CDR3aa: CAISEQGRNQPQHF
CDR3nt: TGTGCCATCAGTGAGCAGGGTAGAAATCAGCCCCAGCATTTT

v_gene: TRBV5-1
j_gene: TRBJ1-2
abundance: .
d_gene: .
CDR3aa: CASSLGAIAIFGYTF
CDR3nt: TGCGCCAGCAGCTTGGGGGCTATAGCCATTTTCGGCTACACCTTC

v_gene: TRBV7-9
j_gene: TRBJ1-4
abundance: .
d_gene: .
CDR3aa: CASSPRTDTSTNEKLFF
CDR3nt: TGTGCCAGCAGCCCACGGACGGATACCTCAACTAATGAAAAACTGTTTTTT

v_gene: TRBV6-1
j_gene: TRBJ2-2
abundance: .
d_gene: .
CDR3aa: CASSPSSRTNTGELFF
CDR3nt: TGTGCCAGCAGTCCTTCTAGCCGGACGAACACCGGGGAGCTGTTTTTT

v_gene: TRBV6-1
j_gene: TRBJ2-3
abundance: .
d_gene: .
CDR3aa: CASIKAQGGNTQYF
CDR3nt: TGTGCCAGCATCAAAGCTCAAGGAGGAAATACGCAGTATTTT

v_gene: TRBV18
j_gene: TRBJ1-3
abundance: many
d_gene: .
CDR3aa: CASSPLGRSSGNTIYF
CDR3nt: TGTGCCAGCTCACCCCTTGGACGGAGCTCTGGAAACACCATATATTTT

v_gene: TRBV3-1
j_gene: TRBJ1-1
abundance: few
d_gene: TRBD1
CDR3aa: CASSAGGENTEAFF
CDR3nt: TGTGCCAGCAGCGCAGGGGGAGAGAACACTGAAGCTTTCTTT

v_gene: TRBV27
j_gene: TRBJ2-5
abundance: few
d_gene: TRBD2
CDR3aa: CASSLQPSGVFETQYF
CDR3nt: TGTGCCAGCAGTTTACAACCTAGCGGGGTCTTCGAGACCCAGTACTTC

v_gene: TRBV18
j_gene: TRBJ1-1
abundance: many
d_gene: .
CDR3aa: CASSFGPGNTEAFF
CDR3nt: TGTGCCAGCTCGTTCGGACCGGGAAACACTGAAGCTTTCTTT

v_gene: TRBV20-1
j_gene: TRBJ1-2
abundance: few
d_gene: .
CDR3aa: CSARDGRWDNYGYTF
CDR3nt: TGCAGTGCTAGAGATGGCAGGTGGGATAACTATGGCTACACCTTC

v_gene: TRBV4-3
j_gene: TRBJ2-3
abundance: many
d_gene: .
CDR3aa: CASSQDGGRGYKDTQYF
CDR3nt: TGCGCCAGCAGCCAAGACGGGGGCAGGGGTTACAAGGATACGCAGTATTTT

v_gene: TRBV6-4
j_gene: TRBJ2-1
abundance: many
d_gene: .
CDR3aa: CASSDSGYNEQFF
CDR3nt: TGTGCCAGCAGTGACTCGGGGTACAATGAGCAGTTCTTC

v_gene: TRBV7-9
j_gene: TRBJ2-2
abundance: .
d_gene: .
CDR3aa: CASSPGTQISGELFF
CDR3nt: TGTGCCAGCAGCCCCGGGACCCAAATTTCCGGGGAGCTGTTTTTT